This T cell receptor (beta chain) appears in the sequencing data of a study of cytomegalovirus exposure and HLA in healthy donors. Study-wide points: Later on, an analysis found that several of the most significant clusters appeared to be linked to common viral pathogens, which included parvovirus B19.

This CDR3 is built from 15 residues. Germline CDR1 and CDR2: GTSNPN and SVGIG (reference sequence). Trimming at V came to 2 bases and at J to 6 bases, leaving 13 bases not matched to a gene. PCR involved 60 Vbeta and 13 Jbeta primers. Using immunoSEQ multiplex PCR, the repertoire was profiled, and TCRdb retains in-frame clones only, with some absent. In all, the sample yields 150,000 to 200,000 clones. Points on this clone: Its antigen is as yet unknown.

The sequencing sample was made of PBMCs. The gene calls are TRBV30 and TRBJ2-7; 7 nucleotides match TRBD1. The TCR comes from a woman aged 55-70 years in good health and CMV-seronegative. The CDR3 DNA follows: TGTGCCTGGAGTCGTCGGGGACAGCGGAATCCCGAGCAGTACTTC. Translated, it gives CAWSRRGQRNPEQYF.